Listed below are T cell receptor beta chains from one sample, sequenced in a study of blood T cell repertoires in COVID-19. This table comes from immunoSEQ multiplex PCR, and its TCRdb copy is limited to in-frame clones, with some not included. The sample contains about 410,000 clones, 89% of which appear only once. The material sequenced was peripheral blood. These receptors originate from a woman between 40 and 55 years old with COVID-19, enrolled during active disease. Each CDR3 is given with its conserved first and last residue. D genes are given only for firm matches. Size tells how often a clone was seen (once, few, many) or the class of an expanded clone, and some rows leave it out.

length,size,J,V,D,DNA,CDR3
15,once,TRBJ1-5,TRBV19,.,TGTGCCAGTAGTATTGGGGCAGGGCTTGGTCAGCCCCAGCATTTT,CASSIGAGLGQPQHF
14,.,TRBJ1-1,TRBV5-1,.,TGCGCCAGCAGCTTGGGCGGGGGCGGCACTGAAGCTTTCTTT,CASSLGGGGTEAFF
11,.,TRBJ2-2,TRBV19,.,TGTGCCAGCCGGAACACCGGGGAGCTGTTTTTT,CASRNTGELFF
19,.,TRBJ1-1,TRBV28,.,TGTGCCAGCAGTTTATCGTGGCGGGTTTGGGCGACCATGAACACTGAAGCTTTCTTT,CASSLSWRVWATMNTEAFF
15,.,TRBJ1-1,TRBV6-2/TRBV6-3,TRBD1,TGTGCCAGCAGTCCCAGCAGGGGGATGAACACTGAAGCTTTCTTT,CASSPSRGMNTEAFF
16,.,TRBJ2-3,TRBV28,TRBD1,TGTGCCAGCAGTTTTTCCGGACAGGGGATCGCAGATACGCAGTATTTT,CASSFSGQGIADTQYF
14,.,TRBJ2-3,TRBV6-2/TRBV6-3,TRBD2,TGTGCCAGCAGTCGTCCCGGGACTAGCCTTACGCAGTATTTT,CASSRPGTSLTQYF
18,.,TRBJ2-1,TRBV6-2/TRBV6-3,TRBD2,TGTGCCAGCAGTTACTCACTAGCGGGAGTGCCCTCCTACAATGAGCAGTTCTTC,CASSYSLAGVPSYNEQFF
15,.,TRBJ1-2,TRBV9,.,TGTGCCAGCAGCGTAGCTGCCGGAGGATTACGAGGCTACACCTTC,CASSVAAGGLRGYTF
13,.,TRBJ1-5,TRBV6-6,.,TGTGCCAGCATCGGGGTACCAAATCAGCCCCAGCATTTT,CASIGVPNQPQHF
15,few,TRBJ2-2,TRBV5-1,TRBD2,TGCGCCAGCAGCGTTGCGGGAGGGGTCTCCGGGGAGCTGTTTTTT,CASSVAGGVSGELFF
15,.,TRBJ1-2,TRBV6-5,TRBD1,TGTGCCAGCAGTCCCAGGGGGTTAGGCTCGCGTGGCTACACCTTC,CASSPRGLGSRGYTF
15,.,TRBJ1-3,TRBV5-6,.,TGTGCCAGCAGCACCCAGACAGTCTCTGGAAACACCATATATTTT,CASSTQTVSGNTIYF
14,.,TRBJ1-1,TRBV30,TRBD1,TGTGCCTGGATCACCATAGGGGGCTTCGATGAAGCTTTCTTT,CAWITIGGFDEAFF
15,.,TRBJ2-1,TRBV5-1,TRBD2,TGCGCCAGCAGCCAGGGACTAGCGGGGATCAATGAGCAGTTCTTC,CASSQGLAGINEQFF
11,.,TRBJ2-3,TRBV20-1,.,TGCAGTGCTAGTGTAACAGATACGCAGTATTTT,CSASVTDTQYF
19,.,TRBJ1-5,TRBV19,TRBD1,TGTGCCAGTAAACTTTCCTCCGGGACAGGGAGAAATAGCAATCAGCCCCAGCATTTT,CASKLSSGTGRNSNQPQHF
14,.,TRBJ1-5,TRBV6-2/TRBV6-3,TRBD1,TGTGCCAGCAGTTACACAGGGGACTATCAGCCCCAGCATTTT,CASSYTGDYQPQHF
15,.,TRBJ2-2,TRBV28,.,TGTGCCAGCAGTCGTTGGCAGGTGTACACCGGGGAGCTGTTTTTT,CASSRWQVYTGELFF
16,.,TRBJ2-3,TRBV7-9,.,TGTGCCAGCAGCTTCGCAACAGGGCCCCGAGGGGGTACGCAGTATTTT,CASSFATGPRGGTQYF